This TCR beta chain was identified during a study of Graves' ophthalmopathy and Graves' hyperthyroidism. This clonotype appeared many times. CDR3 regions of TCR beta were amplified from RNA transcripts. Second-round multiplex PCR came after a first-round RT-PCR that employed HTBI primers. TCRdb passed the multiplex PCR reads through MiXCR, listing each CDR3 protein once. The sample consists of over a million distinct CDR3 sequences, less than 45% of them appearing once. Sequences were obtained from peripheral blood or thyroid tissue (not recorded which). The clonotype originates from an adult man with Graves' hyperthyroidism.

CDR3 residues: CSVEDRETYEQYF. The CDR3 DNA is TGCAGCGTTGAAGATCGGGAAACCTACGAGCAGTACTTC. The rearrangement uses TRBV29-1 and TRBJ2-7; a possible D gene is TRBD2 (5 bases). V was cut by 0 bases and J by 2 bases, with 8 bases left in between. Per germline, CDR1 SQVTM and CDR2 ANQGSEA. The CDR3 length is 13 residues.